This TCR beta chain comes out of a study of CXCR3-negative and CXCR3-positive naive CD8 T cells. General study points: Freshly isolated PBMCs were used in most assays, given partial CXCR3 loss after freezing.

Turning to this clonotype: The antigen remains unidentified.

cDNA libraries for TRB were generated by 5' RACE incorporating UMI labels. Reprocessing the 5' RACE reads, TCRdb reports a single entry for every CDR3 protein and omits DNA. The specimen's table records about 39,000 distinct CDR3 sequences. The length of the CDR3 is 14 residues. The germline V gene encodes CDR1 SGHAT and CDR2 FQNNGV. Sequencing was carried out using memory CD8+ T cells from blood. The chain combines TRBV11-2 with TRBJ2-5; without DNA, the TCRdb call of TRBD1 cannot be checked. This receptor was obtained from a human donor in good health. Some clones in this sample may be carry-over from other donors' samples. CDR3 in amino acids: CASSPRTPGETQYF.